The clone carrying this TCR beta chain was seen at least ten times. Its target is not known. These data originate in a study of identical twins. Study-level points and caveats: It was possible that invariant MAIT and iNKT cells partly confounded the zero-insertion analyses. Weaker excess sharing between twins was seen in beta out-of-frame sequences. Cord blood beta clonotypes present at high abundance carried fewer insertions; no such pattern appeared in memory repertoires.

CDR1 and CDR2 (germline): SGDLS, YYNGEE. Between the trimmed V and J ends, which lost 7 bases and 7 bases, there was a span of 12 bases. This CDR3 is built from 12 residues. MiXCR, applied by TCRdb to the 5' RACE reads, yields one record per CDR3 protein. The repertoire holds 200,000 to 300,000 distinct CDR3 sequences, 7% to 8.5% seen once, with more than 5% in the top ten. Only healthy Caucasians were enrolled as donors. The same sample was also used in a study of yellow fever vaccine responses in identical twins.

Material: CD8+ T cells sorted from blood. The chain uses TRBV9 and TRBJ1-5; TRBD1 is a possible D gene (6 bases). This receptor was obtained from a woman aged 18-30 years in good health. The DNA for the CDR3 is TGTGCCAGCGGGGGGGGCGGACAGCCCCAGCATTTT. Translated, it gives CASGGGGQPQHF.